This TCR beta chain emerged from a study of PD-L1 blockade in urothelial cancer. Study-level information: Researchers found blood samples held a median of approximately 150,000 T cells. Points from the study as a whole: In blood sampled pretreatment, TCR clonality below the median predicted better survival.

The CDR3 has 14 amino acids. The V gene's germline CDR1 is LGHNA and CDR2 YNFKEQ. V dropped 4 bases and J dropped 1; count of bases not matched to a gene: 2. Time point specified: pretreatment peripheral blood. Patient disease was locally advanced or metastatic urothelial carcinoma. On this clone: Its antigen is not identified. The sample has other DNA sequences that encode this CDR3 too.

The templates were synthetic TCR analogs, and they were spiked into each PCR. Measured with immunoSEQ multiplex PCR; TCRdb has only the in-frame clones, and not every one. The sample records around 100,000 clones, 87% being singletons. Specimen: PBMCs, collected around atezolizumab (anti-PD-L1) treatment. This clonotype was sampled from a man in his sixties with urothelial cancer. The rearrangement links TRBV4-2 to TRBJ2-7; TRBD1 agrees at 9 bases. The CDR3 DNA follows: TGTGCCAGCAGCCTCGGGACAGGGTCCTACGAGCAGTACTTC. This translates into CASSLGTGSYEQYF.